The 17 T cell receptor beta chains below all came from one sample that was sequenced in a study of post-analysis software for immune sequencing data. Study-wide results and limits: Patients had higher frequencies than controls of about 5 TRBV segments, including TRBV5-6, TRBV5-1 and TRBV20-1.

Unique molecular identifiers were carried by the TCR beta cDNA libraries. TCRdb itself ran the PCR reads through MiXCR, one entry per CDR3 protein. This table holds roughly 700,000 distinct CDR3 sequences, roughly 27% found once. These receptors are not linked to any known antigen. Material for sequencing was blood. The source is a girl between 10 and 17 years old with multiple sclerosis.

The gene calls are TRBV3-1 and TRBJ1-4, with D maybe TRBD1 (6 bases). Germline CDR1 and CDR2: LGHDT and YNNKEL (reference sequence). V was pared by 3 bases and J by 7 bases, with 18 bases between. CDR3 length equals 16 residues. The CDR3: CASSHGPTGGSEKLFF. In DNA, the CDR3 is TGTGCCAGCAGCCACGGCCCGACAGGAGGCTCTGAAAAACTGTTTTTT.

V usage is TRBV7-9 and J usage is TRBJ2-3, with 7 bases identical to TRBD2. Trimming removed 3 bases from V and 8 bases from J; junction bases left unmatched: 14. CDR3 length: 16 residues. Germline V CDR1 and CDR2: SEHNR, FQNEAQ (reference sequence). DNA of the CDR3: TGTGCCAGCAGCTTCGAGATGGCAGGATCGGGGGGTACGCAGTATTTT. This sequence encodes CASSFEMAGSGGTQYF.

About this clonotype itself: A read error may account for a junction end that differs from germline. The CDR3: CASSVAPGRPNYGCTF. Here the CDR3 DNA reads TGTGCCAGCAGCGTTGCCCCGGGACGACCAAACTATGGCTGCACCTTC. V is TRBV7-2 and J is TRBJ1-2, with D possibly being TRBD1 (5 bases). Looked up from germline, CDR1 is SGHTA and CDR2 is FQGNSA. The CDR3 has 16 amino acids.

This clonotype was observed a few times. This rearrangement joins TRBV6-4 to TRBJ2-6; D is unresolved. The germline V gene has CDR1 MRHNA and CDR2 SNTAGT. The CDR3 length is 16 residues. Trimming cost V 4 bases and J 0 bases, with 10 bases left between them. CDR3 in amino acids: CASSGGQTSGANVLTF. CDR3 in DNA: TGTGCCAGCAGTGGGGGTCAGACCTCTGGGGCCAACGTCCTGACTTTC.

This clonotype came up a few times. The chain joins TRBV6-2 or TRBV6-3 to TRBJ2-5; D is perhaps TRBD2 (5 bases). The CDR3 has 14 residues. The ends were cut back, 3 bases at V and 7 bases at J, with 15 bases in the middle. Germline assignment: CDR1 MNHEY and CDR2 SVGEGT. The CDR3 protein is CASSYGLFGGTQYF. The CDR3 coding sequence is TGTGCCAGCAGTTATGGACTTTTCGGCGGGACCCAGTACTTC.

This clonotype appeared many times. The chain recombines TRBV20-1 with TRBJ2-7, with 7 nucleotides matching TRBD1. The CDR3 length is 16 residues. Per the germline V gene, CDR1 is DFQATT and CDR2 is SNEGSKA (reference sequence). J gave up 3 bases and V 3 bases, and 14 bases lay outside the gene matches. CDR3 DNA sequence: TGCAGTGCTAGTCCACAGGGGCTCTCGAGGATCTACGAGCAGTACTTC. Encoded protein: CSASPQGLSRIYEQYF.

This clonotype occurred many times. J is TRBJ1-2 and V is TRBV29-1; D remains unclear. In germline, CDR1 is SQVTM, CDR2 ANQGSEA. CDR3 length equals 14 residues. V was trimmed by 3 bases and J by 1 base, leaving 12 bases between them. CDR3: CSVDRREVNYGYTF. DNA of the CDR3: TGCAGCGTTGATCGGAGGGAAGTTAACTATGGCTACACCTTC.

This chain joins TRBV20-1 and TRBJ2-3, with TRBD1 identical over 7 bases. The CDR3 extends over 13 amino acids. Germline V gives CDR1 DFQATT, CDR2 SNEGSKA (reference sequence). Germline trimming cut 5 bases from V and 1 base from J; bases unmatched to any gene: 3. The CDR3 bases are TGCAGTGCTCGGGGACAGCGCACAGATACGCAGTATTTT. Translation: CSARGQRTDTQYF.

This chain connects TRBV29-1 to TRBJ1-1; D may be TRBD1 (5 bases). Germline CDR1 and CDR2: SQVTM and ANQGSEA. The CDR3 runs 14 residues. Trimming removed 4 bases from V and 4 bases from J, with 16 bases in between. The chain's CDR3 is CSVAENGGATEAFF. The CDR3 DNA reads as TGCAGCGTTGCAGAGAATGGAGGGGCCACTGAAGCTTTCTTT. Complete variable domain (other parts from reference TRBV29-1 and TRBJ1-1): SAVISQKPSRDICQRGTSLTIQCQVDSQVTMMFWYRQQPGQSLTLIATANQGSEATYESGFVIDKFPISRPNLTFSTLTVSNMSPEDSSIYLCSVAENGGATEAFFGQGTRLTVV.

This clonotype was counted between two and nine times. The rearrangement uses TRBV20-1 and TRBJ1-6; 7 nucleotides match TRBD1. From germline, CDR1 is DFQATT and CDR2 SNEGSKA (reference sequence). The junction had 8 bases not matched to a gene; V was cut back by 0 bases and J by 3 bases. The CDR3 spans 17 residues. CDR3 sequence: CSAREGLQGLYNSPLHF. CDR3 in DNA: TGCAGTGCTAGAGAGGGCTTACAGGGGCTCTATAATTCACCCCTCCACTTT.

The table lists this clonotype with a few counts. The chain recombines TRBV6-1 with TRBJ1-5; D is ambiguous. The CDR3 consists of 12 residues. Trimming shortened V by 11 bases and J by 9 bases, and 17 bases separated the two germline ends. Looked up from germline, CDR1 is MNHNS and CDR2 is SASEGT. For the CDR3, the DNA is TGTGCCTGCGGTCAGCCTGGTTTGCCCCAGCATTTT. This translates into CACGQPGLPQHF.

The rearrangement joins TRBV20-1 to TRBJ1-5, with 8 bases fitting TRBD1. V was clipped by 6 bases and J by 1 base; unmatched bases: 5. CDR1 is DFQATT, CDR2 SNEGSKA, per germline (reference sequence). This CDR3 contains 14 residues. CDR3 nucleotide sequence: TGCAGTGCCGCCGACAGGGGAAGCAATCAGCCCCAGCATTTT. This translates into CSAADRGSNQPQHF.

This clonotype appeared a few times. CDR3 in amino acids: CASREGSGATYEQYF. The DNA for the CDR3 is TGTGCCAGCAGGGAGGGGAGCGGGGCCACCTACGAGCAGTACTTC. The chain has TRBV6-5 and TRBJ2-7; 7 bases map to TRBD2. V was clipped by 6 bases and J by 2 bases; unmatched bases: 10. This CDR3 is 15 amino acids long. CDR1 is MNHEY, CDR2 SVGAGI, per germline.

This chain links TRBV14 with TRBJ2-1; D remains ambiguous. This CDR3 is built from 15 residues. The ends were cut back, 1 base at V and 1 base at J, with 8 bases in the middle. Germline V gene lookup returns CDR1 SGHDN and CDR2 FVKESK. Here the CDR3 DNA reads TGTGCCAGCAGCCAAGTTGGTCTTTCCTACAATGAGCAGTTCTTC. Residues: CASSQVGLSYNEQFF.

Regarding this clonotype: A much more abundant neighbour one base away suggests this may be a read error. The chain carries TRBV28 and TRBJ2-7; D perhaps matches TRBD1 (6 bases). The CDR3 runs 15 residues. Looked up from germline, CDR1 is MDHEN and CDR2 is SYDVKM. As DNA, the CDR3 is TGTGTCAGCACCCCCTCGAGACAGGCTTTCTCCGAGCAGTACTTC. Its translation is CVSTPSRQAFSEQYF.

This clonotype has more than one count but fewer than ten. The V gene is TRBV2, the J gene TRBJ2-7; D remains unclear. V shed 4 bases and J shed 6 bases, with 13 bases lying between them. Per germline, CDR1 SNHLY and CDR2 FYNNEI. The CDR3 is made up of 13 amino acids. CDR3 residues: CASSALTVSEQYF. The CDR3 nucleotides are TGTGCCAGCAGTGCCCTAACAGTCTCCGAGCAGTACTTC.

This clonotype showed up just once. This rearrangement joins TRBV7-9 to TRBJ2-1; 10 nucleotides line up with TRBD1. J gave up 15 bases and V 5 bases, and 16 bases lay outside the gene matches. The germline CDR1 and CDR2 sequences are SEHNR and FQNEAQ (reference sequence). The CDR3 spans 15 residues. CDR3: CASSLIGTGEEVRFF. The CDR3 coding sequence is TGTGCCAGCAGCCTCATAGGGACAGGGGAGGAGGTAAGGTTCTTC.